Listed here are 27 T cell receptor beta chains from one sample, sequenced in a study of blood T cell repertoires in COVID-19. TCRdb keeps only in-frame clones here, not all; method: immunoSEQ multiplex PCR. The profile covers about 250,000 clones, with roughly 77% appearing a single time and 2.5% to 4% taken by the ten largest. Sample: peripheral blood. The receptors originated from an elderly woman with acute or convalescent COVID-19.

The chain carries TRBV19 and TRBJ1-2, with D unresolved. V lost 6 bases, J lost 2 bases, and 13 bases lay in between. Germline values: CDR1 LNHDA, CDR2 SQIVND (reference sequence). This CDR3 is built from 14 residues. This CDR3 reads CASSGARGNYGYTF. The CDR3 DNA reads as TGTGCCAGTAGCGGCGCCCGAGGGAACTATGGCTACACCTTC.

This CDR3 reads CASSLDGRGEQYF. The CDR3 DNA reads TGTGCCAGCAGCTTAGACGGACGGGGCGAGCAGTACTTC. V is TRBV7-9 and J is TRBJ2-7, with a weak D call TRBD2 (5 bases). The germline V and J ends were trimmed by 1 base and 6 bases, with 10 bases remaining between them. Germline V gene lookup returns CDR1 SEHNR and CDR2 FQNEAQ (reference sequence). The CDR3 consists of 13 residues.

This rearrangement joins TRBV6-1 to TRBJ1-2; D may be TRBD1 (6 bases). Trimming pared 2 bases from V and 6 bases from J, leaving 16 bases between. CDR1 MNHNS and CDR2 SASEGT come from the germline V gene. CDR3 length: 15 residues. CDR3 sequence: CASSEWSRGRDGYTF. CDR3 DNA: TGTGCCAGCAGTGAATGGTCCAGGGGAAGGGATGGCTACACCTTC.

The chain couples TRBV19 to TRBJ2-1; 12 bases line up with TRBD2. Germline trimming cut 10 bases from V and 6 bases from J; bases unmatched to any gene: 7. Germline CDR1 LNHDA, CDR2 SQIVND (reference sequence). This CDR3 is 14 amino acids long. CDR3 residues: CATKTSGSVNEQFF. CDR3 in DNA: TGTGCCACCAAGACTAGCGGGAGCGTCAATGAGCAGTTCTTC.

The rearrangement links TRBV6-5 to TRBJ1-1; 7 nucleotides match TRBD1. This CDR3 contains 15 residues. The germline V gene encodes CDR1 MNHEY and CDR2 SVGAGI. The junction had 11 bases not matched to a gene; V was cut back by 10 bases and J by 0 bases. CDR3 coding DNA: TGTGCCACCCGAATAGGGGGCGGCCTGAACACTGAAGCTTTCTTT. Translating it yields CATRIGGGLNTEAFF.

This clone was seen only a few times. V gene TRBV6-5 combines with J gene TRBJ2-7, with D possibly matching TRBD1 (5 bases). Germline V gene data show CDR1 as MNHEY and CDR2 as SVGAGI. Trimming removed 8 bases from V and 3 bases from J, with 17 bases in between. The CDR3 loop spans 14 amino acids. CDR3 in amino acids: CASPGKGLGYEQYF. CDR3 nucleotide sequence: TGTGCCAGCCCGGGCAAGGGGCTGGGCTACGAGCAGTACTTC.

The V gene is TRBV29-1, the J gene TRBJ2-4, with D hard to call. Deletions cut 4 bases from V and 9 bases from J, with 19 bases between. The germline CDR1 and CDR2 sequences are SQVTM and ANQGSEA. CDR3 length equals 14 residues. This chain's CDR3 is CSVGFGGRGGIQYF. The CDR3 bases are TGCAGCGTTGGCTTTGGCGGCCGTGGTGGCATTCAGTACTTC.

This clone has a handful of counts. This rearrangement joins TRBV10-3 to TRBJ1-1; 9 nucleotides match TRBD1. With 8 bases clipped from V and 5 bases from J, the junction kept 9 bases outside the gene matches. CDR1 ENHRY and CDR2 SYGVKD come from the germline V gene. The CDR3 sequence is 14 residues long. CDR3 DNA sequence: TGTGCCATCGCCGGGACAGGGCATCGGACTGAAGCTTTCTTT. It translates to CAIAGTGHRTEAFF.

The genes are TRBV19 and TRBJ1-2; D is possibly TRBD1 (5 bases). The V end lost 1 base, the J end lost 8 bases, and 14 bases lay between the germline ends. The CDR3 consists of 14 residues. Germline values: CDR1 LNHDA, CDR2 SQIVND (reference sequence). The CDR3 sequence: CASSIGSGEGGYTF. In nucleotides, the CDR3 is TGTGCCAGTAGTATAGGCTCGGGGGAAGGAGGCTACACCTTC. Combining the CDR3 with reference TRBV19 and TRBJ1-2 gives the whole variable domain DGGITQSPKYLFRKEGQNVTLSCEQNLNHDAMYWYRQDPGQGLRLIYYSQIVNDFQKGDIAEGYSVSREKKESFPLTVTSAQKNPTAFYLCASSIGSGEGGYTFGSGTRLTVV.

The rearrangement joins TRBV27 to TRBJ1-2, with TRBD1 identical over 8 bases. The CDR3 spans 13 residues. Losses at the gene ends were 4 bases for V and 8 bases for J; bases not matched to a gene: 6. Germline V gene lookup returns CDR1 MNHEY and CDR2 SMNVEV (reference sequence). CDR3 bases: TGTGCCAGCAGTTCCCAGGGGGCGGGGGGCTACACCTTC. Encoded protein: CASSSQGAGGYTF.

This rearrangement joins TRBV29-1 to TRBJ2-3, with TRBD1 matching over 7 bases. The CDR3 has 14 residues. The V and J ends lost 6 bases and 2 bases, in that order; junction bases with no gene match: 8. Germline V CDR1 and CDR2: SQVTM, ANQGSEA. The CDR3: CSVQPGQITDTQYF. CDR3 in DNA: TGCAGCGTACAGCCGGGACAGATCACAGATACGCAGTATTTT.

The chain combines TRBV27 with TRBJ1-6, with 7 bases that match TRBD1. V lost 4 bases and J lost 7; bases outside the gene matches: 4. Germline V lookup: CDR1 MNHEY, CDR2 SMNVEV (reference sequence). The CDR3 has 14 residues. CDR3 nucleotides: TGTGCCAGCAGTTCGACAGGGTGGAATTCACCCCTCCACTTT. It yields the protein CASSSTGWNSPLHF.

The J gene is TRBJ1-5, the V gene TRBV6-2 or TRBV6-3; TRBD1 might be the D (6 bases). This CDR3 has 16 amino acids. Germline V gene data show CDR1 as MNHEY and CDR2 as SVGEGT. Trimming pared 2 bases from V and 6 bases from J, leaving 17 bases between. The CDR3 DNA is TGTGCCAGCAGTTACCTTCCGGGACAAGGGCTTCAGCCCCAGCATTTT. It codes for CASSYLPGQGLQPQHF.

The V gene is TRBV6-5, the J gene TRBJ1-2; 7 positions agree with TRBD1. Germline V lookup: CDR1 MNHEY, CDR2 SVGAGI. The CDR3 runs to 13 residues. Unmatched junction bases numbered 9, after V lost 8 bases and J lost 6 bases. The chain's CDR3 is CASRDRPIHGYTF. In DNA, the CDR3 is TGTGCCAGCCGGGACAGACCAATTCATGGCTACACCTTC.

The chain employs TRBV3-1 (or the pseudogene TRBV3-2) and TRBJ2-5; a possible D gene is TRBD2 (7 bases). CDR3 length: 18 residues. V was trimmed by 1 base and J by 5 bases, leaving 23 bases between them. Germline values: CDR1 LGHDT, CDR2 YNNKEL (reference sequence). CDR3 region: CASSQGPLRGPPVETQYF. The CDR3 bases are TGTGCCAGCAGCCAAGGGCCCCTGCGGGGGCCACCGGTGGAGACCCAGTACTTC.

This chain joins TRBV7-7 and TRBJ2-5; 8 nucleotides match TRBD2. Germline CDR1 reads SSHAT; CDR2 reads FNYEAQ (reference sequence). CDR3 length: 15 residues. Unmatched junction bases numbered 4, after V lost 0 bases and J lost 4 bases. The CDR3 region is CASSLAAGGPETQYF. In nucleotides, the CDR3 is TGTGCCAGCAGCTTAGCTGCGGGGGGCCCAGAGACCCAGTACTTC. Filled out from reference TRBV7-7 and TRBJ2-5, the complete variable domain reads GAGVSQSPRYKVTKRGQDVTLRCDPISSHATLYWYQQALGQGPEFLTYFNYEAQPDKSGLPSDRFSAERPEGSISTLTIQRTEQRDSAMYRCASSLAAGGPETQYFGPGTRLLVL.

The V and J genes are TRBV18 and TRBJ1-1; D is uncertain. This CDR3 comprises 14 residues. Trimming pared 6 bases from V and 11 bases from J, leaving 22 bases between. Germline V gene lookup returns CDR1 KGHSH and CDR2 LQKENI. In DNA, the CDR3 is TGTGCCAGCTCCGAGCAAAGTGCATCCATAACGGCTTTCTTT. This codes for CASSEQSASITAFF.

This clone was seen only once. The DNA for the CDR3 is TGTGCCAGCAGTTCTCTCCGGGGGGCCATCTACAATGAGCAGTTCTTC. Translating it yields CASSSLRGAIYNEQFF. The J gene is TRBJ2-1, the V gene TRBV6-2 or TRBV6-3; D is possibly TRBD2 (7 bases). Germline CDR1 and CDR2: MNHEY and SVGEGT. Deletions cut 4 bases from V and 3 bases from J, with 16 bases between. This CDR3 spans 16 amino acids.

The V and J genes are TRBV4-1 and TRBJ2-7; 8 nucleotides line up with TRBD1. Germline V gene data show CDR1 as MGHRA and CDR2 as YSYEKL. The CDR3 has 15 residues. The V and J ends lost 4 bases and 0 bases, in that order; junction bases with no gene match: 5. As DNA, the CDR3 is TGCGCCAGCAGCCTTGGACAGGGAAGCTCCTACGAGCAGTACTTC. Protein product: CASSLGQGSSYEQYF.

The chain combines TRBV6-1 with TRBJ1-6; D possibly corresponds to TRBD1 (6 bases). V was trimmed by 3 bases and J by 0 bases, leaving 9 bases between them. The germline CDR1 and CDR2 sequences are MNHNS and SASEGT. This CDR3 contains 16 residues. CDR3 sequence: CASSDDRSSYNSPLHF. The CDR3 DNA reads TGTGCCAGCAGTGACGACAGGAGCTCCTATAATTCACCCCTCCACTTT.

This clone was counted only a few times. This chain joins TRBV2 and TRBJ1-2; TRBD1 aligns across 7 bases. The V gene's germline CDR1 is SNHLY and CDR2 FYNNEI. There are 15 residues in the CDR3. J lost 2 bases, V lost 2 bases, and 5 bases had no gene match. DNA for the CDR3: TGTGCCAGCAGTGAATCGGGACAGAACAACTATGGCTACACCTTC. Residues: CASSESGQNNYGYTF.

This clone was seen a handful of times. This CDR3 is CASRPSGGASYGYTF. DNA of the CDR3: TGTGCCAGCAGACCTTCAGGGGGCGCCAGCTATGGCTACACCTTC. The chain carries TRBV6-5 and TRBJ1-2; 8 nucleotides match TRBD1. Germline CDR1 reads MNHEY; CDR2 reads SVGAGI. The V and J ends lost 6 bases and 4 bases, in that order; junction bases with no gene match: 10. The CDR3 extends over 15 amino acids.

This chain uses TRBV3-1 (or the pseudogene TRBV3-2) with TRBJ2-7; 10 nucleotides align to TRBD2. This CDR3 region has 18 residues. Germline V gene data show CDR1 as LGHDT and CDR2 as YNNKEL (reference sequence). V shed 1 base, J shed 2 bases, and the junction held 11 bases outside the gene matches. The CDR3 region is CASSQVLAGIHRAYEQYF. The CDR3 DNA reads as TGTGCCAGCAGCCAAGTACTAGCGGGAATACATAGGGCCTACGAGCAGTACTTC.

V is TRBV28 and J is TRBJ1-5; 7 nucleotides match TRBD1. Germline-derived CDR1 and CDR2 are MDHEN and SYDVKM. V was pared by 7 bases and J by 6 bases, with 18 bases of the junction left unmatched. There are 17 residues in the CDR3. The CDR3 region has the DNA TGTGCCAGCACCGCTCCCCCGACAGGGACGATGGCTCAGCCCCAGCATTTT. Translated, it gives CASTAPPTGTMAQPQHF.

This clone has a handful of counts. This chain connects TRBV14 to TRBJ1-3; D call uncertain. V was clipped by 4 bases and J by 0 bases, with 7 bases between them. There are 14 residues in the CDR3. From germline, CDR1 is SGHDN and CDR2 FVKESK. Here the CDR3 DNA reads TGTGCCAGCAGCCCGACTAACTCTGGAAACACCATATATTTT. Its protein product is CASSPTNSGNTIYF.

The chain uses TRBV2 and TRBJ1-6; D gene ambiguous. Trimming removed 1 base at V and 8 bases at J, with 12 bases between. Per germline, CDR1 SNHLY and CDR2 FYNNEI. This CDR3 has 15 amino acids. CDR3 sequence reads: CASSEGYQRHSPLHF. CDR3 coding DNA: TGTGCCAGCAGTGAAGGCTATCAGCGGCATTCACCCCTCCACTTT.

The chain carries TRBV20-1 and TRBJ1-5; 7 bases map to TRBD1. CDR3 size: 17 residues. V lost 3 bases to trimming and J lost 0 bases; unmatched junction nucleotides: 11. Looked up from germline, CDR1 is DFQATT and CDR2 is SNEGSKA (reference sequence). CDR3 in amino acids: CSASKAGGTVSNQPQHF. CDR3 in DNA: TGCAGTGCTAGTAAGGCAGGGGGGACGGTTAGCAATCAGCCCCAGCATTTT.